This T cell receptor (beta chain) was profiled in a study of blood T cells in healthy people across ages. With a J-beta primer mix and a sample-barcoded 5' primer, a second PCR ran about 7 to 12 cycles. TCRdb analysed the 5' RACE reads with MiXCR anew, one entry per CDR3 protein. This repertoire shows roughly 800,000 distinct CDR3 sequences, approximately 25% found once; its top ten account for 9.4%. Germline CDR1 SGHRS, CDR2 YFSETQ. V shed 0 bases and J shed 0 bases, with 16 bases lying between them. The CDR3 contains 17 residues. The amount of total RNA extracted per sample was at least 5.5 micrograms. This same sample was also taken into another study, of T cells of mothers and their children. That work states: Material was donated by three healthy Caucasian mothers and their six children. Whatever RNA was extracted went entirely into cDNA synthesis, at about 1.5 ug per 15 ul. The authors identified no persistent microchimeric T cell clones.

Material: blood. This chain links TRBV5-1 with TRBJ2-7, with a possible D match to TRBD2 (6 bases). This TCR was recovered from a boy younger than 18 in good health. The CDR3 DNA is TGCGCCAGCAGCTTGGCCGCTACTGGGACTCACTCCTACGAGCAGTACTTC. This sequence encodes CASSLAATGTHSYEQYF.